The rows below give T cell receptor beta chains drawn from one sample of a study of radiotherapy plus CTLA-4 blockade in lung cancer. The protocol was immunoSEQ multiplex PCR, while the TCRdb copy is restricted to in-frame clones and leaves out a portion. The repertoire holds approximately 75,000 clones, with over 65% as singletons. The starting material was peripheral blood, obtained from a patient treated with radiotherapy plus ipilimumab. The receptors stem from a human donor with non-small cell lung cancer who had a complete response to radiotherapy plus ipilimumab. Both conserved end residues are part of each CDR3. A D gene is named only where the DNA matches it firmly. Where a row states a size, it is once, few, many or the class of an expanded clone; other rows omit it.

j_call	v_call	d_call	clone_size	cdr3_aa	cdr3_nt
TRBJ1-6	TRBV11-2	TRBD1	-	CASRLTGARDSPLHF	TGTGCCAGCAGGTTGACAGGGGCCAGGGATTCACCCCTCCACTTT
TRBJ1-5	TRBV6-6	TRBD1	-	CASSYWTGINQPQHF	TGTGCCAGCAGTTATTGGACAGGGATCAATCAGCCCCAGCATTTT
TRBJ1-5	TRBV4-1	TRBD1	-	CASSQGLVGGGNQPQHF	TGCGCCAGCAGCCAAGGCCTAGTAGGGGGCGGCAATCAGCCCCAGCATTTT
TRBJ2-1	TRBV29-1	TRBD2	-	CSVATSGRNEQFF	TGCAGCGTTGCGACTAGCGGGAGAAATGAGCAGTTCTTC
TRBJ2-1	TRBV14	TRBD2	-	CASSRLGLAGAYNEQFF	TGTGCCAGCAGCCGCCTTGGACTAGCGGGAGCATACAATGAGCAGTTCTTC
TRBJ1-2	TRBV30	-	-	CAWSFSGHGYTF	TGTGCCTGGAGTTTTTCGGGACATGGCTACACCTTC
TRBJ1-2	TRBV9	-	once	CASSPRDYGYTF	TGTGCCAGCAGCCCTCGGGACTATGGCTACACCTTC
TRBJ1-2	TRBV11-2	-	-	CASSSFLGWGDGYTF	TGTGCCAGCAGCTCCTTCCTTGGCTGGGGAGATGGCTACACCTTC
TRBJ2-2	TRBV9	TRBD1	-	CASTLTGGSSFGELFF	TGTGCCAGCACTCTCACAGGGGGCTCTTCATTCGGGGAGCTGTTTTTT
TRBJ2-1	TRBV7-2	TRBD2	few	CASSLDPPLAGSYNEQFF	TGTGCCAGCAGCTTAGATCCTCCTCTAGCGGGGTCCTACAATGAGCAGTTCTTC
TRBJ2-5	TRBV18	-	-	CASSPRPDREASQYF	TGTGCCAGCTCACCCAGACCAGACAGGGAGGCGTCCCAGTACTTC
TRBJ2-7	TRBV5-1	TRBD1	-	CASSLRAPGQGSYEQYF	TGCGCCAGCAGCTTGCGGGCGCCGGGACAGGGTTCCTACGAGCAGTACTTC
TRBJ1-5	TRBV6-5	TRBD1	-	CASRRETGGNQPQHF	TGTGCCAGCAGGAGAGAAACAGGGGGGAATCAGCCCCAGCATTTT
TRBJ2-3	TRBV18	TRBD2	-	CASSPVVAGDTQYF	TGTGCCAGCTCACCAGTGGTAGCGGGAGATACGCAGTATTTT
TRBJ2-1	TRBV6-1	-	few	CASSRGRALNEQFF	TGTGCCAGCAGCCGAGGGCGCGCCTTGAATGAGCAGTTCTTC
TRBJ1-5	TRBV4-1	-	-	CASSLLPAGTQHF	TGCGCCAGCAGCTTACTCCCGGCGGGGACCCAGCATTTT